A selection of T cell receptor beta chains follows, all from one sample in a study of Tregs in tolerant kidney transplant recipients. TCRdb's table, derived via immunoSEQ multiplex PCR, lists solely in-frame clones and lacks some. The table has some 15,000 clones, roughly 77% seen once. Sequencing used Tregs from blood, obtained before the transplant. Every receptor here comes from a human donor who received a combined kidney and bone marrow transplant. Each CDR3 is given with its conserved first and last residue. The order of the fields is V gene, clone size, D gene, J gene, CDR3 protein, CDR3 DNA. A D gene is named only where the DNA matches it firmly. The listing skips clone size in some rows; elsewhere it reads once, few, many or a size class.

v_gene: TRBV21-1; abundance: .; d_gene: .; j_gene: TRBJ1-1; CDR3aa: CASSKVWTGYTEAFF; CDR3nt: TGTGCCAGCAGCAAAGTTTGGACAGGGTACACTGAAGCTTTCTTT
v_gene: TRBV6-6; abundance: .; d_gene: .; j_gene: TRBJ2-7; CDR3aa: CASSYSRGITYEQYF; CDR3nt: TGTGCCAGCAGTTACTCGAGAGGGATTACCTACGAGCAGTACTTC
v_gene: TRBV5-1; abundance: .; d_gene: TRBD2; j_gene: TRBJ2-1; CDR3aa: CASSDTSGGSYNEQFF; CDR3nt: TGCGCCAGCAGCGATACTAGCGGGGGGTCCTACAATGAGCAGTTCTTC
v_gene: TRBV6-1; abundance: .; d_gene: .; j_gene: TRBJ1-1; CDR3aa: CASLPGIMNTEAFF; CDR3nt: TGTGCCAGCCTACCGGGAATCATGAACACTGAAGCTTTCTTT
v_gene: TRBV5-5; abundance: few; d_gene: .; j_gene: TRBJ1-2; CDR3aa: CASSLGGGNYGYTF; CDR3nt: TGTGCCAGCAGCTTGGGGGGAGGCAACTATGGCTACACCTTC
v_gene: TRBV6-6; abundance: few; d_gene: .; j_gene: TRBJ1-6; CDR3aa: CASSYSWGGETHF; CDR3nt: TGTGCCAGCAGTTACTCGTGGGGGGGAGAGACCCACTTT
v_gene: TRBV5-1; abundance: .; d_gene: TRBD2; j_gene: TRBJ2-7; CDR3aa: CASSPSPGLAGGSYEQYF; CDR3nt: TGCGCCAGCAGCCCATCGCCGGGACTAGCGGGAGGGTCCTACGAGCAGTACTTC
v_gene: TRBV11-2; abundance: .; d_gene: .; j_gene: TRBJ1-4; CDR3aa: CASSLSGALREKLFF; CDR3nt: TGTGCCAGCAGCTTATCAGGGGCCCTTAGGGAAAAACTGTTTTTT
v_gene: TRBV6-5; abundance: .; d_gene: .; j_gene: TRBJ1-2; CDR3aa: CASSYRSGVRYGYTF; CDR3nt: TGTGCCAGCAGTTACCGTTCAGGGGTCCGCTATGGCTACACCTTC
v_gene: TRBV27; abundance: .; d_gene: .; j_gene: TRBJ2-7; CDR3aa: CASSLEGGAHEQYF; CDR3nt: TGTGCCAGCAGTTTAGAAGGGGGGGCCCACGAGCAGTACTTC
v_gene: TRBV5-1; abundance: .; d_gene: TRBD2; j_gene: TRBJ2-5; CDR3aa: CASSLTGTTYRYQETQYF; CDR3nt: TGCGCCAGCAGCTTGACCGGGACTACCTATAGGTACCAAGAGACCCAGTACTTC
v_gene: TRBV27; abundance: once; d_gene: TRBD2; j_gene: TRBJ2-2; CDR3aa: CASSRTSGGTRGELFF; CDR3nt: TGTGCCAGCAGCCGCACTAGCGGGGGTACCCGAGGGGAGCTGTTTTTT
v_gene: TRBV2; abundance: few; d_gene: TRBD1; j_gene: TRBJ2-7; CDR3aa: CASRRDREWYEQYF; CDR3nt: TGTGCCAGCAGACGGGACAGGGAATGGTACGAGCAGTACTTC
v_gene: TRBV27; abundance: few; d_gene: .; j_gene: TRBJ2-2; CDR3aa: CASSAPGLTGELFF; CDR3nt: TGTGCCAGCAGTGCACCGGGACTCACCGGGGAGCTGTTTTTT
v_gene: TRBV30; abundance: .; d_gene: .; j_gene: TRBJ1-5; CDR3aa: CAWSSRTVLRPNQPQHF; CDR3nt: TGTGCCTGGAGTTCACGGACAGTCCTTCGACCGAATCAGCCCCAGCATTTT
v_gene: TRBV5-1; abundance: .; d_gene: TRBD2; j_gene: TRBJ2-7; CDR3aa: CASSPPRAGAYEQYF; CDR3nt: TGCGCCAGCAGCCCCCCGCGGGCGGGAGCTTACGAGCAGTACTTC
v_gene: TRBV29-1; abundance: once; d_gene: .; j_gene: TRBJ1-6; CDR3aa: CSVRLGYNSPLHF; CDR3nt: TGCAGCGTAAGACTGGGCTATAATTCACCCCTCCACTTT
v_gene: TRBV5-1; abundance: medium-sized; d_gene: .; j_gene: TRBJ2-2; CDR3aa: CASSSVAGELFF; CDR3nt: TGCGCCAGCAGCTCGGTCGCCGGGGAGCTGTTTTTT
v_gene: TRBV7-9; abundance: few; d_gene: .; j_gene: TRBJ2-7; CDR3aa: CASPASSSSGTLNF; CDR3nt: TGTGCCAGCCCAGCATCGAGTTCAAGTGGGACTTTAAATTTC
v_gene: TRBV18; abundance: .; d_gene: TRBD2; j_gene: TRBJ2-7; CDR3aa: CASSPRLAETYEQYF; CDR3nt: TGTGCCAGCTCACCACGACTAGCGGAAACCTACGAGCAGTACTTC
v_gene: TRBV7-8; abundance: once; d_gene: .; j_gene: TRBJ2-3; CDR3aa: CASSPGNLGGTDTQYF; CDR3nt: TGTGCCAGCAGCCCCGGGAATCTCGGGGGAACAGATACGCAGTATTTT
v_gene: TRBV29-1; abundance: .; d_gene: .; j_gene: TRBJ1-2; CDR3aa: CSVTLRLSYGYTF; CDR3nt: TGCAGCGTGACTTTGAGGCTCAGCTATGGCTACACCTTC
v_gene: TRBV5-1; abundance: .; d_gene: TRBD1; j_gene: TRBJ1-1; CDR3aa: CASTRTGLGVNTEAFF; CDR3nt: TGCGCCAGCACGAGGACAGGCCTAGGGGTGAACACTGAAGCTTTCTTT
v_gene: TRBV18; abundance: .; d_gene: TRBD1; j_gene: TRBJ1-4; CDR3aa: CASSRGTGVEKLFF; CDR3nt: TGTGCCAGCTCACGCGGGACAGGGGTCGAAAAACTGTTTTTT
v_gene: TRBV7-7; abundance: .; d_gene: .; j_gene: TRBJ1-3; CDR3aa: CASSLSGGNTIYF; CDR3nt: TGTGCCAGCAGCTTATCGGGTGGAAACACCATATATTTT
v_gene: TRBV9; abundance: .; d_gene: .; j_gene: TRBJ1-1; CDR3aa: CASSVDRQMNTEAFF; CDR3nt: TGTGCCAGCAGCGTTGACAGGCAAATGAACACTGAAGCTTTCTTT
v_gene: TRBV6-1; abundance: .; d_gene: TRBD2; j_gene: TRBJ2-1; CDR3aa: CASSWEREGFF; CDR3nt: TGTGCCAGCAGTTGGGAGCGGGAGGGGTTCTTC
v_gene: TRBV5-4; abundance: .; d_gene: .; j_gene: TRBJ2-5; CDR3aa: CASSFPLETQYF; CDR3nt: TGTGCCAGCAGCTTTCCTTTAGAGACCCAGTACTTC
v_gene: TRBV11-2; abundance: .; d_gene: .; j_gene: TRBJ2-3; CDR3aa: CAYRGSLTDTQYF; CDR3nt: TGTGCCTATCGGGGGTCCCTCACAGATACGCAGTATTTT
v_gene: TRBV7-2; abundance: .; d_gene: TRBD2; j_gene: TRBJ2-1; CDR3aa: CASSLAASGGNEQFF; CDR3nt: TGTGCCAGCAGCTTAGCGGCTAGCGGGGGAAATGAGCAGTTCTTC
v_gene: TRBV5-4; abundance: .; d_gene: .; j_gene: TRBJ2-7; CDR3aa: CASSLDPSSYEQYF; CDR3nt: TGTGCCAGCAGCTTGGATCCTAGCTCTTACGAGCAGTACTTC
v_gene: TRBV27; abundance: .; d_gene: TRBD1; j_gene: TRBJ1-2; CDR3aa: CASSRQGASGYTF; CDR3nt: TGTGCCAGCAGCCGCCAGGGGGCGAGTGGCTACACCTTC
v_gene: TRBV28; abundance: .; d_gene: TRBD1; j_gene: TRBJ1-1; CDR3aa: CASSATGETEAFF; CDR3nt: TGTGCCAGCAGTGCTACAGGGGAGACTGAAGCTTTCTTT
v_gene: TRBV27; abundance: .; d_gene: .; j_gene: TRBJ2-5; CDR3aa: CASSLREGGRETQYF; CDR3nt: TGTGCCAGCAGTTTACGAGAGGGAGGAAGGGAGACCCAGTACTTC
v_gene: TRBV5-1; abundance: once; d_gene: .; j_gene: TRBJ1-3; CDR3aa: CASSLRGVSGNTIYF; CDR3nt: TGCGCCAGCAGCCTCAGGGGCGTCTCTGGAAACACCATATATTTT
v_gene: TRBV5-5; abundance: .; d_gene: .; j_gene: TRBJ1-1; CDR3aa: CASSLVTGEAFF; CDR3nt: TGTGCCAGCAGCTTGGTGACAGGTGAAGCTTTCTTT
v_gene: TRBV28; abundance: once; d_gene: TRBD1; j_gene: TRBJ2-7; CDR3aa: CASRPTGGEYEQYF; CDR3nt: TGTGCCAGCAGACCAACAGGGGGCGAATACGAGCAGTACTTC
v_gene: TRBV4-2; abundance: .; d_gene: .; j_gene: TRBJ2-1; CDR3aa: CASSQEQGEQFF; CDR3nt: TGTGCCAGCAGCCAAGAGCAGGGTGAGCAGTTCTTC
v_gene: TRBV7-9; abundance: .; d_gene: TRBD2; j_gene: TRBJ2-1; CDR3aa: CASRLAGGYNEQFF; CDR3nt: TGTGCCAGCAGACTAGCGGGGGGTTACAATGAGCAGTTCTTC
v_gene: TRBV15; abundance: .; d_gene: .; j_gene: TRBJ1-6; CDR3aa: CATSRDKRSSYNSPLHF; CDR3nt: TGTGCCACCAGCAGAGATAAGAGGAGCTCCTATAATTCACCCCTCCACTTT
v_gene: TRBV5-1; abundance: .; d_gene: TRBD2; j_gene: TRBJ2-1; CDR3aa: CASSPLAGGVNEQFF; CDR3nt: TGCGCCAGCAGCCCACTAGCGGGGGGAGTCAATGAGCAGTTCTTC
v_gene: TRBV7-2; abundance: few; d_gene: TRBD1; j_gene: TRBJ1-2; CDR3aa: CASSTLPGQRNYGYTF; CDR3nt: TGTGCCAGCAGCACATTGCCGGGACAGAGAAACTATGGCTACACCTTC
v_gene: TRBV19; abundance: .; d_gene: TRBD1; j_gene: TRBJ1-4; CDR3aa: CASSLRDRREKLFF; CDR3nt: TGTGCCAGTAGTCTCCGGGACAGGCGAGAAAAACTGTTTTTT
v_gene: TRBV28; abundance: .; d_gene: TRBD2; j_gene: TRBJ2-7; CDR3aa: CASSPLGGGYEQYF; CDR3nt: TGTGCCAGCAGTCCACTCGGCGGGGGCTACGAGCAGTACTTC
v_gene: TRBV5-1; abundance: .; d_gene: .; j_gene: TRBJ1-3; CDR3aa: CASSQQGFSGNTIYF; CDR3nt: TGCGCCAGCAGCCAGCAGGGGTTCTCTGGAAACACCATATATTTT
v_gene: TRBV11-3; abundance: .; d_gene: .; j_gene: TRBJ2-1; CDR3aa: CASSLRGYNEQFF; CDR3nt: TGTGCCAGCAGCCTCCGGGGCTACAATGAGCAGTTCTTC
v_gene: TRBV28; abundance: once; d_gene: .; j_gene: TRBJ2-7; CDR3aa: CASSFYREPYSYEQYF; CDR3nt: TGTGCCAGCAGTTTTTACAGGGAACCGTACTCCTACGAGCAGTACTTC
v_gene: TRBV30; abundance: .; d_gene: TRBD1; j_gene: TRBJ1-2; CDR3aa: CAWSVLRGHGGYTF; CDR3nt: TGTGCCTGGAGTGTACTAAGGGGGCATGGTGGCTACACCTTC
v_gene: TRBV28; abundance: .; d_gene: .; j_gene: TRBJ2-1; CDR3aa: CASSSLRNEQFF; CDR3nt: TGTGCCAGCAGTTCCCTCCGCAATGAGCAGTTCTTC
v_gene: TRBV2; abundance: .; d_gene: .; j_gene: TRBJ1-4; CDR3aa: CASREDRSNEKLFF; CDR3nt: TGTGCCAGCAGGGAAGACAGGTCTAATGAAAAACTGTTTTTT
v_gene: TRBV10-3; abundance: .; d_gene: .; j_gene: TRBJ1-2; CDR3aa: CAIREDSADYGYTF; CDR3nt: TGTGCGATCAGGGAAGACAGCGCAGACTATGGCTACACCTTC
v_gene: TRBV11-2; abundance: .; d_gene: TRBD2; j_gene: TRBJ2-1; CDR3aa: CASSSPAGAYNEQFF; CDR3nt: TGTGCCAGCAGCTCCCCGGCGGGGGCCTACAATGAGCAGTTCTTC
v_gene: TRBV7-6; abundance: .; d_gene: .; j_gene: TRBJ2-3; CDR3aa: CASSAFGGFTDTQYF; CDR3nt: TGTGCCAGCAGCGCCTTCGGGGGATTCACAGATACGCAGTATTTT
v_gene: TRBV5-1; abundance: once; d_gene: .; j_gene: TRBJ2-1; CDR3aa: CASNPVAVSSYNEQFF; CDR3nt: TGCGCCAGCAACCCCGTAGCGGTAAGCTCCTACAATGAGCAGTTCTTC
v_gene: TRBV11-2; abundance: .; d_gene: TRBD1; j_gene: TRBJ2-3; CDR3aa: CASRSGQYTDTQYF; CDR3nt: TGTGCCAGCAGATCGGGACAGTACACAGATACGCAGTATTTT